Below are 3 T cell receptor beta chains sequenced from a single sample in a study of blood T cells in healthy people across ages. The use of a sample-barcoded 5' primer and a J-beta primer mix characterized a second PCR of about 7 to 12 cycles. TCRdb independently ran MiXCR on the 5' RACE reads; one entry per CDR3 protein. In the table there are 700,000 or so distinct CDR3 sequences, around 41% of which are singletons. Sequences were obtained from blood. These receptors were obtained from an elderly man in good health.

This clonotype was counted between two and nine times. The chain uses TRBV7-2 and TRBJ1-4, with D perhaps matching TRBD1 (6 bases). Trimming left V 5 bases short and J 12 bases short, with 19 bases between. The CDR3 runs to 14 residues. The V gene's germline CDR1 is SGHTA and CDR2 FQGNSA. Written as DNA, the CDR3 is TGTGCCAGCAGCCCGCAGGGGTACGTTAGGGAACTGTTTTTT. It specifies CASSPQGYVRELFF.

This clonotype appeared a single time. The V and J genes are TRBV27 and TRBJ2-4; D is uncertain. Between the trimmed V and J ends, which lost 5 bases and 2 bases, there was a span of 19 bases. The CDR3 is made up of 17 amino acids. CDR1 MNHEY and CDR2 SMNVEV come from the germline V gene (reference sequence). The CDR3 loop reads CASSPSSWGPTKNIQYF. CDR3 bases: TGTGCCAGCAGTCCCTCCTCTTGGGGTCCAACCAAAAACATTCAGTACTTC.

This clonotype was counted a few times. The chain is built from TRBV7-3 and TRBJ2-1; 7 bases line up with TRBD2. Germline values: CDR1 SGHTA, CDR2 FQGTGA. The CDR3 covers 15 residues. V shed 7 bases, J shed 5 bases, and the junction held 11 bases outside the gene matches. CDR3 bases: TGTGCCAGCACAACCGGGACTACAAAGAACAATGAGCAGTTCTTC. Encoded protein: CASTTGTTKNNEQFF.